Listed here is a single TCR beta chain. The record originates from a study of blood T cell repertoires in COVID-19. Study in general: There were acute and convalescent COVID-19 samples, and they came from the United States, Italy and Spain. The cDNA or gDNA used as material had been derived from T cells, B-cell-depleted T cells, or PBMCs.

Germline-derived CDR1 and CDR2 are SEHNR and FQNEAQ (reference sequence). The CDR3 contains 14 residues. With V trimmed by 6 bases and J by 6 bases, 8 bases remained unmatched. Source study methods: Quantification of nucleated cells was approximated via reference gene primer amplification. Sequenced by immunoSEQ multiplex PCR; TCRdb stores in-frame clones only, minus some. The D gene and trimming were derived from the DNA, and the V and J assignments and clone size from that table. The sample shows 120,000 or so clones, approximately 81% of them seen only once. Material for sequencing was peripheral blood. The chain is built from TRBV7-9 and TRBJ1-5, with 7 bases aligning to TRBD1. The clonotype comes from a man in his forties with active or convalescent COVID-19. This CDR3 reads CASSPQGPGQPQHF. CDR3 sequence (DNA): TGTGCCAGCAGTCCACAGGGGCCAGGTCAGCCCCAGCATTTT.